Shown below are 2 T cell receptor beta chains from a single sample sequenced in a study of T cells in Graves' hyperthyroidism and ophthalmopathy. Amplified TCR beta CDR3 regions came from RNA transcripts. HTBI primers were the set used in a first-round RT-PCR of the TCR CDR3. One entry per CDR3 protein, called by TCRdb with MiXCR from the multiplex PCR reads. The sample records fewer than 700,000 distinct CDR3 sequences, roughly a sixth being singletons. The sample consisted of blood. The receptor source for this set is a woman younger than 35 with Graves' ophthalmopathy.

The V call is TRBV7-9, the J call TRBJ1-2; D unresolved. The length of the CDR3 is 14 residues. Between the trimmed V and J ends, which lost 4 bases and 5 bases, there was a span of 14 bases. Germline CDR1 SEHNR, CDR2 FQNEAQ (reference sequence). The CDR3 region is CASSSSRRGYGYTF. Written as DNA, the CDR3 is TGTGCCAGCAGCTCCTCCCGCCGGGGTTATGGCTACACCTTC.

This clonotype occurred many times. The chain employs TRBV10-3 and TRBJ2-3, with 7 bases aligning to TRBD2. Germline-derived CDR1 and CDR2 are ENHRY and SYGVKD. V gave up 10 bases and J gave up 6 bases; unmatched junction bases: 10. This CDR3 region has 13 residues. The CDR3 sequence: CATSGGSLDTQYF. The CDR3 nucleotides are TGTGCCACCAGCGGCGGGAGTCTCGATACGCAGTATTTT.